This TCR beta chain was identified in a study of blood T cell repertoires in COVID-19. Study information: T cells, B-cell-depleted T cells, or PBMCs provided the cDNA or gDNA that served as material.

Germline loops: CDR1 SGHTA, CDR2 FQGNSA. This CDR3 region has 11 residues. V was trimmed by 0 bases and J by 7 bases, leaving 3 bases between them. In the source study's methods: How many nucleated cells were present was estimated from reference gene primer amplification. Profiling relied on immunoSEQ multiplex PCR, and the TCRdb table lists in-frame clones only, not all of them. V and J calls and clone size are copied from that table; D and trimming were computed from the DNA. The table lists 300,000 to 400,000 clones, roughly 90% of them singletons, with approximately 1% in the top ten. What was sequenced was PBMCs or T cells enriched from blood (not recorded which). The sequence was collected from a woman aged 25 to 39 with acute COVID-19. V and J are TRBV7-2 and TRBJ1-2; D remains ambiguous. The CDR3 DNA sequence: TGTGCCAGCAGCTTAGCCGTTGGCTACACCTTC. Translating gives CASSLAVGYTF.